This T cell receptor (beta chain) was documented in a study of blood T cell repertoires in COVID-19. This CDR3 spans 14 amino acids. Unmatched junction bases numbered 9, after V lost 3 bases and J lost 7 bases. CDR1 is LNHDA, CDR2 SQIVND, per germline (reference sequence). Data came from immunoSEQ multiplex PCR; TCRdb stores just in-frame clones and leaves some out. The top ten clones hold around 20% of a sample with fewer than 50,000 clones, around 80% of them seen once. The chain links TRBV19 to TRBJ2-7; 7 nucleotides match TRBD1. Material: peripheral blood. This clonotype was sampled from a man in his 70s with acute or convalescent COVID-19. The CDR3 nucleotides read TGTGCCAGTAGTATTATTAACAGGGGCGAAGAGCAGTACTTC. This codes for CASSIINRGEEQYF.